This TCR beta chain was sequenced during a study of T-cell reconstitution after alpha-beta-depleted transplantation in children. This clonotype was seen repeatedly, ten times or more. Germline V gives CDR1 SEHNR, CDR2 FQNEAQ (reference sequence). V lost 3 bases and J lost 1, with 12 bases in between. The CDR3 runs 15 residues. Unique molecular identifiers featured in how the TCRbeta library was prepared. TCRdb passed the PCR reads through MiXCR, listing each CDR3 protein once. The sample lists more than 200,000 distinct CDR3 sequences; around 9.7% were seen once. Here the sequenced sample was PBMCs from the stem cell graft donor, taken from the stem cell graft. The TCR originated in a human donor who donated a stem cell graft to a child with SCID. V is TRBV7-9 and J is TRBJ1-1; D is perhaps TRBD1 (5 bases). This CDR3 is CASSLVLGGNTEAFF. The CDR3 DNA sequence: TGTGCCAGCAGCTTGGTTTTGGGGGGGAACACTGAAGCTTTCTTT.